The 10 T cell receptor beta chains listed next were all sequenced from one sample in a study of blood T cell repertoires in COVID-19. TCRdb keeps only in-frame clones here, not all; method: immunoSEQ multiplex PCR. The sample includes some 250,000 clones, about 82% of them seen just once. Sequenced: peripheral blood. The receptors shown here come from a man aged 80 or over with acute or convalescent COVID-19.

V is TRBV19 and J is TRBJ1-3; a possible D gene is TRBD1 (6 bases). Germline assignment: CDR1 LNHDA and CDR2 SQIVND (reference sequence). CDR3 size: 15 residues. Trimming took 4 bases from V and 0 from J, leaving 10 bases between them. The CDR3 bases are TGTGCCAGTAGTACCCGGGACATCTCTGGAAACACCATATATTTT. Translation gives CASSTRDISGNTIYF. Combining the CDR3 with reference TRBV19 and TRBJ1-3 gives the whole variable domain DGGITQSPKYLFRKEGQNVTLSCEQNLNHDAMYWYRQDPGQGLRLIYYSQIVNDFQKGDIAEGYSVSREKKESFPLTVTSAQKNPTAFYLCASSTRDISGNTIYFGEGSWLTVV.

This chain uses TRBV5-1 with TRBJ1-2; 9 nucleotides line up with TRBD1. V lost 4 bases, J lost 7 bases, and 5 bases stayed unmatched. Germline-derived CDR1 and CDR2 are SGHRS and YFSETQ. There are 13 residues in the CDR3. The CDR3 DNA is TGCGCCAGCAGCATGGGACAGGGAACTGGCTACACCTTC. Protein sequence: CASSMGQGTGYTF.

The V gene is TRBV4-2, the J gene TRBJ2-1; 7 bases map to TRBD1. The CDR3 has 13 residues. V lost 1 base to trimming and J lost 6 bases; unmatched junction nucleotides: 0. Germline V lookup: CDR1 LGHNA, CDR2 YNFKEQ. Written as DNA, the CDR3 is TGTGCCAGCAGCCAAGGGGACAGCAATGAGCAGTTCTTC. It codes for CASSQGDSNEQFF.

The chain is built from TRBV3-1 (or the pseudogene TRBV3-2) and TRBJ2-5, with 10 bases that match TRBD2. The J segment lost 5 bases and the V segment lost 1 base, leaving 10 bases of the junction unmatched. CDR1 and CDR2 from the germline V gene are LGHDT and YNNKEL (reference sequence). This CDR3 spans 17 amino acids. CDR3 nucleotides: TGTGCCAGCAGCCAAGGGGGGACTAGCGTTTTAGGGGAGACCCAGTACTTC. It encodes CASSQGGTSVLGETQYF.

This clone turned up a few times. V and J are TRBV6-5 and TRBJ1-3; no reliable D call. V lost 7 bases, J lost 8 bases, and 12 bases lay in between. Germline lookup yields CDR1 MNHEY and CDR2 SVGAGI. There are 12 residues in the CDR3. The CDR3: CASMHPEDTIYF. The CDR3 bases are TGTGCCAGCATGCATCCGGAGGACACCATATATTTT.

A single count supports this clone. The rearrangement uses TRBV24-1 and TRBJ2-3; 12 bases agree with TRBD2. Germline V lookup: CDR1 KGHDR, CDR2 SFDVKD. The CDR3 length is 16 residues. Trimming took 4 bases from V and 1 from J; bases not matched to a gene: 2. The CDR3 region is CATSDRLAGGTDTQYF. In DNA, the CDR3 is TGTGCCACCAGTGACCGACTAGCGGGGGGCACAGATACGCAGTATTTT.

This clone was seen only a few times. This chain joins TRBV18 and TRBJ1-1; D is possibly TRBD1 (6 bases). The CDR3 loop spans 15 amino acids. V was trimmed by 4 bases and J by 0 bases, leaving 12 bases between them. In germline, CDR1 is KGHSH, CDR2 LQKENI. CDR3 amino acids: CASSLARDMNTEAFF. Here the CDR3 DNA reads TGTGCCAGCTCACTGGCCAGGGACATGAACACTGAAGCTTTCTTT.

A word on this clone: An end of the junction differs from the germline gene, which may be a read error. This chain connects TRBV28 to TRBJ1-2; possibly TRBD1 for D (6 bases). CDR3 size: 15 residues. The germline V gene has CDR1 MDHEN and CDR2 SYDVKM. The CDR3 protein is CASNTWGGNNDGYTF. DNA for the CDR3: TGTGCCAGCAACACGTGGGGGGGCAATAACGATGGCTACACCTTC.

The chain employs TRBV11-3 and TRBJ2-7; a weak D match, TRBD1 (5 bases). Germline CDR1 is SGHNT and CDR2 is YENEEA. CDR3 size: 14 residues. V lost 5 bases to trimming and J lost 5 bases, with 16 bases between them. CDR3 protein: CASSPGGREDEQYF. Written as DNA, the CDR3 is TGTGCCAGCAGCCCAGGCGGCAGGGAAGACGAGCAGTACTTC.

The J gene is TRBJ2-2, the V gene TRBV6-2 or TRBV6-3; 7 bases line up with TRBD2. Germline CDR1 MNHEY, CDR2 SVGEGT. V lost 2 bases, J lost 4 bases, and 4 bases stayed unmatched. The CDR3 spans 15 residues. Written as DNA, the CDR3 is TGTGCCAGCAGTTACCGACTAGCCCCCACCGGGGAGCTGTTTTTT. Protein product: CASSYRLAPTGELFF.